This is a list of T cell receptor beta chains from one sample in a study of T cell responses to AZD1222 COVID-19 vaccine. Using immunoSEQ multiplex PCR, the repertoire was profiled, and TCRdb retains in-frame clones only, with some absent. The table includes about 140,000 clones, more than 75% detected once. The specimen comprised peripheral blood, sampled 28 days after the second AZD1222 dose. Source of these receptors: an adult who received the AZD1222 COVID-19 vaccine. CDR3s include the opening cysteine and the closing phenylalanine or tryptophan. The D gene is left open where the match is weak. Rows give clone size only sometimes, using once, few, many, or a class for an expanded clone.

d_gene,abundance,v_gene,j_gene,CDR3nt,CDR3aa
NA,NA,TRBV3-1/TRBV3-2,TRBJ2-2,TGTGCCAGCAGGAGGGCCCAGAACACCGGGGAGCTGTTTTTT,CASRRAQNTGELFF
NA,NA,TRBV5-6,TRBJ2-2,TGTGCCAGCAGCCCCGGGGGATTCAACACCGGGGAGCTGTTTTTT,CASSPGGFNTGELFF
NA,NA,TRBV11-2,TRBJ1-1,TGTGCCAGCATTCTGAACCGTACGGCCCGAACTGAAGCTTTCTTT,CASILNRTARTEAFF
TRBD2,NA,TRBV7-2,TRBJ2-1,TGTGCCAGCAGCTTGATGGCGGGGGGTCTTTACAATGAGCAGTTCTTC,CASSLMAGGLYNEQFF
NA,NA,TRBV5-1,TRBJ1-6,TGCGCCAGCAGCCCCCGGGAGGGGAATTCACCCCTCCACTTT,CASSPREGNSPLHF
NA,NA,TRBV27,TRBJ2-7,TGTGCCAGCAGTCGAGCGGGTCCACTACAGGGTATAACCCTTAGCGAGCAGTACTTC,CASSRAGPLQGITLSEQYF
TRBD1,NA,TRBV25-1,TRBJ1-1,TGTGCCAGCAGTGAGTCGGGACAGCCTATAAATCCGGACGCTTTCTTT,CASSESGQPINPDAFF
NA,NA,TRBV28,TRBJ1-5,TGTGCCAGCTCCTCCCAAGGACAAGACAATCAGCCCCAGCATTTT,CASSSQGQDNQPQHF
TRBD1,NA,TRBV19,TRBJ1-2,TGTGCCAGTAGTGGACAGGGGGCAAACTATGGCTACACCTTC,CASSGQGANYGYTF
NA,NA,TRBV5-6,TRBJ2-2,TGTGCCAGCAGCTTGGTCCTAACTAGGCCCGGGGAGCTGTTTTTT,CASSLVLTRPGELFF
NA,NA,TRBV19,TRBJ1-4,TGTGCCAGTAGTCTGGCGGACGAAGGTGAAAAACTGTTTTTT,CASSLADEGEKLFF
NA,once,TRBV3-1/TRBV3-2,TRBJ1-4,TGTGCCAGCAGCCAAGTCGGGGCAACTAATGAAAAACTGTTTTTT,CASSQVGATNEKLFF
NA,NA,TRBV10-3,TRBJ2-7,TGTGCCATCCAAGGTAGGGGGGACGAGCAGTACTTC,CAIQGRGDEQYF
TRBD2,NA,TRBV7-2,TRBJ2-1,TGTGCCAGCAGGGGACTAGCGGGACGAAATGAGCAGTTCTTC,CASRGLAGRNEQFF
NA,NA,TRBV12-3/TRBV12-4,TRBJ2-3,TGTGCCAGCAGTTTGGCGGAAGATACGCAGTATTTT,CASSLAEDTQYF
NA,NA,TRBV11-3,TRBJ2-7,TGTGCCAGCAGCCTTAGCTCCTACGAGCAGTACTTC,CASSLSSYEQYF
NA,NA,TRBV3-1/TRBV3-2,TRBJ1-6,TGTGCCAGCAGCCAACTAGGATCACCCCTCCACTTT,CASSQLGSPLHF
NA,NA,TRBV5-1,TRBJ1-4,TGCGCCAGCAGCTTGGACAGTTTTAATGAAAAACTGTTTTTT,CASSLDSFNEKLFF
NA,few,TRBV19,TRBJ1-4,TGTGCCAGTAGCGCTCGTGGGGGGTCCCATGAAAAACTGTTTTTT,CASSARGGSHEKLFF
NA,few,TRBV5-6,TRBJ2-3,TGTGCCAGCAGCTCACTCGACACAGATACGCAGTATTTT,CASSSLDTDTQYF
TRBD1,NA,TRBV19,TRBJ2-2,TGTGCCAGTAAGGACAGGGTTGGTTACACCGGGGAGCTGTTTTTT,CASKDRVGYTGELFF
NA,NA,TRBV5-5,TRBJ2-5,TGTGCCAGCAGCCCCCCGCCCAGACAAGAGACCCAGTACTTC,CASSPPPRQETQYF
TRBD1,NA,TRBV6-2/TRBV6-3,TRBJ2-3,TGTGCCAGCAGCCCCGGACAGGGTAGTACAGATACGCAGTATTTT,CASSPGQGSTDTQYF
NA,NA,TRBV5-1,TRBJ1-1,TGCGCCAGCAGCTCCACAGGGAGCGCTGAAGCTTTCTTT,CASSSTGSAEAFF
TRBD1,NA,TRBV4-3,TRBJ1-3,TGCGCCAGCAGCCAAGGGACAGGGGGTGGAAACACCATATATTTT,CASSQGTGGGNTIYF
NA,NA,TRBV4-1,TRBJ1-3,TGCGCCAGCAGCCAAGGGACCAGGGGAAACACCATATATTTT,CASSQGTRGNTIYF
NA,NA,TRBV6-5,TRBJ2-1,TGTGCCAGCAGCTACCGGACTTGGCAGTTCTTC,CASSYRTWQFF
NA,NA,TRBV7-2,TRBJ1-1,TGTGCCAGCAGCTTAAGGCTAACGAACACTGAAGCTTTCTTT,CASSLRLTNTEAFF
TRBD1,once,TRBV4-3,TRBJ1-5,TGCGCCAGCAGCCAAGAATGGGACAGGGGGTTGAGCAATCAGCCCCAGCATTTT,CASSQEWDRGLSNQPQHF
NA,NA,TRBV7-9,TRBJ1-3,TGTGCCAGCATCTCCCCAGGGGCTGGAAACACCATATATTTT,CASISPGAGNTIYF
NA,NA,TRBV30,TRBJ1-4,TGTGCCTGGAGTGTACAGCGAAATGAAAAACTGTTTTTT,CAWSVQRNEKLFF